This TCR beta chain comes out of a study of cytomegalovirus exposure and HLA in healthy donors. V trimming: 2 bases; J trimming: 5 bases; junction bases outside the gene matches: 2. The CDR3 length is 15 residues. Germline assignment: CDR1 MDHEN and CDR2 SYDVKM. Vbeta (60) and Jbeta (13) primers were used in the PCR. Measured with immunoSEQ multiplex PCR; TCRdb has only the in-frame clones, and not every one. Of over 150,000 clones in the sample, over 60% were seen once. The sequence derives from a woman younger than 45 in good health and CMV-seronegative. What was sequenced was PBMCs. The chain joins TRBV28 to TRBJ1-4; TRBD1 matches 10 bases. The chain's CDR3 is CASSLPGQGNEKLFF. The CDR3 nucleotides are TGTGCCAGCAGTTTACCGGGACAGGGGAATGAAAAACTGTTTTTT.